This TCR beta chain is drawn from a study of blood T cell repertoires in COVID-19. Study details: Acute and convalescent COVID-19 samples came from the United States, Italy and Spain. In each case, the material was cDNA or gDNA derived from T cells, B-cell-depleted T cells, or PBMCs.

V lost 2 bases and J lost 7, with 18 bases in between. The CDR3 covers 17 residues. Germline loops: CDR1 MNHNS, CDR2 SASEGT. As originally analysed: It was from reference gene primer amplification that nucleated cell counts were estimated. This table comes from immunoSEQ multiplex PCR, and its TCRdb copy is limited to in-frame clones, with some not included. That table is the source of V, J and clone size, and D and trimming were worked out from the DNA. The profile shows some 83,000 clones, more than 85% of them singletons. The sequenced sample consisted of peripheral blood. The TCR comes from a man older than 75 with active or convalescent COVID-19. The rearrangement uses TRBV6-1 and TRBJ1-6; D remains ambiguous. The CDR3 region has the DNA TGTGCCAGCAGTGAAACGGGCACGAGGTGGGAGAATTCACCCCTCCACTTT. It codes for CASSETGTRWENSPLHF.